This note documents a single T cell receptor beta chain sequence. Profiled with immunoSEQ multiplex PCR; TCRdb holds only in-frame clones, not every one. Among 100,000 to 150,000 clones listed, around 87% were seen once. These data are taken from a study of T cell responses to AZD1222 COVID-19 vaccine. Germline loops: CDR1 SGHRS, CDR2 YFSETQ. There are 15 residues in the CDR3. The V and J ends lost 2 bases and 4 bases, in that order; junction bases with no gene match: 4. J is TRBJ1-5 and V is TRBV5-1; 9 bases fit TRBD1. Source: peripheral blood, taken on day 0 of AZD1222 vaccination. This receptor was taken from an adult in good health. In DNA, the CDR3 is TGCGCCAGCAGCTTACAGGGGGCCCTGAATCAGCCCCAGCATTTT. This sequence encodes CASSLQGALNQPQHF.